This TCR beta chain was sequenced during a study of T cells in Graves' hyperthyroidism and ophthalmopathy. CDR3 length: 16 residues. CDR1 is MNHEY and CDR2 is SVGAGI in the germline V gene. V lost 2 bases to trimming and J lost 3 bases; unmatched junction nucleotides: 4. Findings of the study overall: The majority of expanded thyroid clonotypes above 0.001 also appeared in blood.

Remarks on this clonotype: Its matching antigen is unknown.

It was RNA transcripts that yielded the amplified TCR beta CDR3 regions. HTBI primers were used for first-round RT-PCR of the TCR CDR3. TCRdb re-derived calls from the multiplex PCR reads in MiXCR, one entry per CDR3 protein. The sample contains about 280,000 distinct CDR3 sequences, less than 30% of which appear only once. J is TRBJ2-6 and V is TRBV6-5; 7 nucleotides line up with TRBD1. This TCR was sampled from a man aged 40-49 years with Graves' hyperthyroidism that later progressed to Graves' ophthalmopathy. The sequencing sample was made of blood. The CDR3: CASSYPGGGGANVLTF. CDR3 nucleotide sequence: TGTGCCAGCAGTTACCCAGGGGGTGGTGGGGCCAACGTCCTGACTTTC.